The T cell receptor (beta chain) described here comes from a study of CD8+ T cells in alopecia areata. Study-level information: Skin-grafted 7-10-week-old female C3H/HeJ mice received tissue from roughly 6-12-month-old C3H/HeJ donors with spontaneous alopecia. Whole-study findings and limits: Higher clonality and more expanded CD8+ clones appeared in lesional than normal scalp. Scalp specimens additionally yield sequences from normal skin's resident alphabeta T cells. It was less clear whether patients shared TCRs than it was in mice, possibly because of HLA.

Details on this clone: Its specificity is not known. The listed genes are named as in mouse. From the germline J gene comes the end of the CDR3, since the read stops 4 residues before it.

Separation of pooled cutaneous lymph node cells was by sorting with CD4, CD8alpha, NKG2D, NKG2ACE and other markers. Germline CDR1 is NNHDY and CDR2 is SYVADS. This CDR3 comprises 16 residues. The trim removed 4 bases at V and 1 base at J, leaving 4 bases unmatched. It was cDNA, reverse transcribed from extracted RNA, that served as the sequencing template. Measured with immunoSEQ multiplex PCR; TCRdb has only the in-frame clones, and not every one. The sample contains under 2,000 clones, none of them singletons. The receptor comes from a C3H/HeJ mouse with alopecia areata. Mouse strain MHC haplotype: H2-k. The chain joins TRBV13-3 to TRBJ2-3; TRBD1 matches 12 bases. Material: CD8+ T cells sorted from a lymph node. CDR3 loop: CASSPGQGARAETLYF. CDR3 DNA (partial): TGTGCCAGCAGTCCGGGACAGGGGGCGCGTGCAGAA.